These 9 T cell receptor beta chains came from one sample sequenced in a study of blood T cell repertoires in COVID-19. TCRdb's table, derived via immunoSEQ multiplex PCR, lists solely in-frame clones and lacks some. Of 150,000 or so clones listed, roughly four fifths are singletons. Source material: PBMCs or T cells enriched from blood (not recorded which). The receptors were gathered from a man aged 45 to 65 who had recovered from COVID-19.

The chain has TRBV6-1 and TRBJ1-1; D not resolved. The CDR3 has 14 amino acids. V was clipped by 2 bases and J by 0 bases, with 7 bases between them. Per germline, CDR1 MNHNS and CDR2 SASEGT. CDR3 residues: CASSEHRMNTEAFF. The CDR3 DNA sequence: TGTGCCAGCAGTGAACACAGAATGAACACTGAAGCTTTCTTT.

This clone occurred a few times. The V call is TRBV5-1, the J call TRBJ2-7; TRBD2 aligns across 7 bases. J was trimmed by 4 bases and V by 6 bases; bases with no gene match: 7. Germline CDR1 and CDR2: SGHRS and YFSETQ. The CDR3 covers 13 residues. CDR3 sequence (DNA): TGCGCCAGCAAAGGGACTATATCGTACGAGCAGTACTTC. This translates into CASKGTISYEQYF.

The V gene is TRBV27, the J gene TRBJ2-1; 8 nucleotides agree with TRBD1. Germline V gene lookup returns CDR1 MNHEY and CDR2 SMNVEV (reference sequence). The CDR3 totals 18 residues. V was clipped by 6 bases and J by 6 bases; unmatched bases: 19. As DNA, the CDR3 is TGTGCCAGCAGGGCCCTTAAAGGGACAGGAGAGATTTTCAATGAGCAGTTCTTC. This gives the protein CASRALKGTGEIFNEQFF.

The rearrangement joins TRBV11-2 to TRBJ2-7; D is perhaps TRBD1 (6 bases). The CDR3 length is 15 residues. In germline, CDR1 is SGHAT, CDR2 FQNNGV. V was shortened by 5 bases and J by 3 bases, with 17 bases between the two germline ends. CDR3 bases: TGTGCCAGCAGCCGAAAGACAGGTTGGGACTACGAGCAGTACTTC. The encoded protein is CASSRKTGWDYEQYF.

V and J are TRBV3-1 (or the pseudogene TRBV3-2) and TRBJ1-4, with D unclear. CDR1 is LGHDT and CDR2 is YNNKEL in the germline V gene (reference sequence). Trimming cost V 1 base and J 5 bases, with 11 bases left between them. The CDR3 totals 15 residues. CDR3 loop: CASSQGPGRNEKLFF. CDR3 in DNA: TGTGCCAGCAGCCAAGGTCCTGGGAGAAATGAAAAACTGTTTTTT.

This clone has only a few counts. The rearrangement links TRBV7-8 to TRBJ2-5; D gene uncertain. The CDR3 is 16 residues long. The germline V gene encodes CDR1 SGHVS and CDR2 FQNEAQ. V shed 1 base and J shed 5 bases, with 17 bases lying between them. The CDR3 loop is CASSLGRVVIYETQYF. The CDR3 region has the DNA TGTGCCAGCAGCTTAGGTCGAGTCGTCATTTATGAGACCCAGTACTTC.

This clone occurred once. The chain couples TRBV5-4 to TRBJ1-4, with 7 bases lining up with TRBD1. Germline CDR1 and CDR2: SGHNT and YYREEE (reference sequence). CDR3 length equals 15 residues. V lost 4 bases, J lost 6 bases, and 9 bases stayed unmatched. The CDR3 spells CASSPTPQGDEKLFF. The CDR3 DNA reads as TGTGCCAGCAGCCCAACACCCCAGGGGGATGAAAAACTGTTTTTT.

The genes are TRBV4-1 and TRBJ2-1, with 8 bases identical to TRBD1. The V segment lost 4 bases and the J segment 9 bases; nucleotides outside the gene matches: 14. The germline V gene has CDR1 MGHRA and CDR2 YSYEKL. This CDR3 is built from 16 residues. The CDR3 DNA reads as TGCGCCAGCAGCCGTGCCGGTCAGACAGGGGTCGGTGAGCAGTTCTTC. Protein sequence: CASSRAGQTGVGEQFF.

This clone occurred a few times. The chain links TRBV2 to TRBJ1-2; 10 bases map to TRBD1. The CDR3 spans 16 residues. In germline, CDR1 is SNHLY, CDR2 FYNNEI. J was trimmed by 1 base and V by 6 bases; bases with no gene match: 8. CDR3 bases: TGTGCCAGCAGGGCCGGGACAGGGGCCGGTAACTATGGCTACACCTTC. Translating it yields CASRAGTGAGNYGYTF. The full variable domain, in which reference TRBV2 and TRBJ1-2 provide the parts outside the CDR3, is EPEVTQTPSHQVTQMGQEVILRCVPISNHLYFYWYRQILGQKVEFLVSFYNNEISEKSEIFDDQFSVERPDGSNFTLKIRSTKLEDSAMYFCASRAGTGAGNYGYTFGSGTRLTVV.